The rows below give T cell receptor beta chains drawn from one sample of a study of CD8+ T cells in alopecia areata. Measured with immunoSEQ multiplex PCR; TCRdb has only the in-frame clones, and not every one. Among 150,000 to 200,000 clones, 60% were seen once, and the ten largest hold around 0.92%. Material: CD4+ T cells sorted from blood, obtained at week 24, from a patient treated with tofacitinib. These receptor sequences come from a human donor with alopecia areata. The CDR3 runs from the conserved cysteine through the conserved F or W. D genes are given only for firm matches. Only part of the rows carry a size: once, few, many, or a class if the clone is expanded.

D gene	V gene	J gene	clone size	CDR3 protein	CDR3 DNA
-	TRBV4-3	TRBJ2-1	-	CASSQDGSAGGTNEQFF	TGCGCCAGCAGCCAAGATGGGTCGGCTGGGGGCACCAATGAGCAGTTCTTC
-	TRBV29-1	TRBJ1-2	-	CSVFGFPSPDNYGYTF	TGCAGCGTTTTTGGGTTTCCTAGTCCTGATAACTATGGCTACACCTTC
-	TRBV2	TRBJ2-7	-	CASSDRSYEQYF	TGTGCCAGCAGCGACAGGAGCTACGAGCAGTACTTC
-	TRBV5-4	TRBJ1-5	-	CASSRGVGPDQPQHF	TGTGCCAGCAGCCGGGGAGTGGGCCCCGATCAGCCCCAGCATTTT
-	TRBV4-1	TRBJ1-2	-	CASSQGPTSNYGYTF	TGCGCCAGCAGCCAAGGACCGACATCTAACTATGGCTACACCTTC
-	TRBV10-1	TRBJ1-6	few	CASSEGRSPLHF	TGCGCCAGCAGTGAGGGGCGGTCACCCCTCCACTTT
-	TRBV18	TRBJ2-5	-	CASSPGRQETQYF	TGTGCCAGCTCACCGGGCAGACAAGAGACCCAGTACTTC
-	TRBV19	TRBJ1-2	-	CASEMGRSYGYTF	TGTGCCAGTGAAATGGGACGGAGCTATGGCTACACCTTC
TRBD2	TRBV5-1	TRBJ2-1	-	CASSLELAGGTEQFF	TGCGCCAGCAGCTTGGAACTAGCGGGGGGTACTGAGCAGTTCTTC
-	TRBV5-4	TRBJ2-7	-	CASSRGGYEQYF	TGTGCCAGCAGCCGAGGGGGTTACGAGCAGTACTTC
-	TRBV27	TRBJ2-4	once	CASSLKDGKNIQYF	TGTGCCAGCAGTTTAAAGGACGGGAAAAACATTCAGTACTTC
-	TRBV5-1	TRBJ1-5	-	CASSQGGSNQPQHF	TGCGCCAGCAGTCAGGGCGGGAGCAATCAGCCCCAGCATTTT
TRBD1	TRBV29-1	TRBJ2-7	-	CSVENTGAATYEQYF	TGCAGCGTTGAGAACACAGGGGCTGCAACCTACGAGCAGTACTTC
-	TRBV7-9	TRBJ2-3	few	CASSLVGTATYTDTQYF	TGTGCCAGCAGCTTAGTCGGGACCGCTACCTACACAGATACGCAGTATTTT
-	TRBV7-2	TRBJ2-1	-	CASSLGYNYNEQFF	TGTGCCAGCAGCTTAGGGTACAACTACAATGAGCAGTTCTTC
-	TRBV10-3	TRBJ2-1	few	CAISGEQSYNEQFF	TGTGCCATCAGTGGTGAACAGTCCTACAATGAGCAGTTCTTC
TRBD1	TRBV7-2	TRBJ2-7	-	CASSSRDRISYEQYF	TGTGCCAGCAGCTCCCGGGACAGGATTTCCTACGAGCAGTACTTC
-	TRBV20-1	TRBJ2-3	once	CSATNTDTQYF	TGCAGTGCAACTAACACAGATACGCAGTATTTT